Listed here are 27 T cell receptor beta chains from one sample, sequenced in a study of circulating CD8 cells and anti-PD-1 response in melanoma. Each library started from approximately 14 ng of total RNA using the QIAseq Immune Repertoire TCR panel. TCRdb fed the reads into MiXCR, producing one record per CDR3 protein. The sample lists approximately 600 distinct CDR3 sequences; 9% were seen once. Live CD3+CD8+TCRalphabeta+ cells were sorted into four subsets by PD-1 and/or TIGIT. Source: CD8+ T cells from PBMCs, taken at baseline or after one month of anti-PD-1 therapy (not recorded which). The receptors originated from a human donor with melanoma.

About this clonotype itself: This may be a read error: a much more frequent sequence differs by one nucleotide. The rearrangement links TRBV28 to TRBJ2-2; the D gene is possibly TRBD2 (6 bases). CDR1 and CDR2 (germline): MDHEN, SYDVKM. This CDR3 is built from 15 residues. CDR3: CASSVTGVNTGELVF. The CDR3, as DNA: TGTGCCAGCAGCGTAACGGGGGTGAACACCGGGGAGCTGGTTTTT.

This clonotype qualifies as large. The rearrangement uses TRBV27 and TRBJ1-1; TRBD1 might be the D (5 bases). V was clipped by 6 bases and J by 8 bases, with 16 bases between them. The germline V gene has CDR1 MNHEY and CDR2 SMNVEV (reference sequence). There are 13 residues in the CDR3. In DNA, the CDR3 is TGTGCCAGCAGAGTTGGGCAGGGAACCGAAGCTTTCTTT. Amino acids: CASRVGQGTEAFF.

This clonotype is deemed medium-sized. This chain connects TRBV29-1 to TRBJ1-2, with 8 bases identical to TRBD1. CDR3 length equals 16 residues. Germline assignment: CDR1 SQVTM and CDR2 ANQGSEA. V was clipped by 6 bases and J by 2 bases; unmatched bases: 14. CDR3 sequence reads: CSVLWTGSIRNYGYTF. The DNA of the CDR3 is TGCAGCGTGCTGTGGACAGGGAGCATAAGGAACTATGGCTACACCTTC.

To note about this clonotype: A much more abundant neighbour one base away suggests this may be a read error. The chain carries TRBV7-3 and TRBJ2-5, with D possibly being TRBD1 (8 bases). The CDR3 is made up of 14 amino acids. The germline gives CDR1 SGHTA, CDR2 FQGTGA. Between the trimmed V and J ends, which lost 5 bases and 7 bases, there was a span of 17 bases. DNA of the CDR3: TGTGCCAGCAGCCCCGGACAGGGCGGGGGGACCCAGTACTTC. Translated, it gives CASSPGQGGGTQYF.

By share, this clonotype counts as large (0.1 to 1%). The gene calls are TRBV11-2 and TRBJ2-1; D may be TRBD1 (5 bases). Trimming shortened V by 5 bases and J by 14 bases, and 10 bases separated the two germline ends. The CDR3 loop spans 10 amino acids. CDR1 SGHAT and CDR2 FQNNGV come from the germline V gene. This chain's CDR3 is CASSPLGEFF. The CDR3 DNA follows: TGTGCCAGCAGCCCGCTAGGGGAGTTCTTC.

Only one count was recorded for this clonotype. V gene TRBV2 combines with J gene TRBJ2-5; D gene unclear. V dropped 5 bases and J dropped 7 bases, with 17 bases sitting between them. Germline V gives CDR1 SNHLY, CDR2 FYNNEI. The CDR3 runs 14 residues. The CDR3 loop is CASSSRVLMGTQYF. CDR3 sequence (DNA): TGTGCCAGCAGTTCTCGTGTGCTAATGGGGACCCAGTACTTC.

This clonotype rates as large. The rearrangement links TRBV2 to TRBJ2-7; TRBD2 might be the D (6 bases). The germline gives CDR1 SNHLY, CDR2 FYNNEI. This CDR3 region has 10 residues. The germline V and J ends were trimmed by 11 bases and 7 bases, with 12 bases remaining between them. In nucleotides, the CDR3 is TGTGCCGGAGGGAGGCAGGAGCAGTACTTC. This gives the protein CAGGRQEQYF.

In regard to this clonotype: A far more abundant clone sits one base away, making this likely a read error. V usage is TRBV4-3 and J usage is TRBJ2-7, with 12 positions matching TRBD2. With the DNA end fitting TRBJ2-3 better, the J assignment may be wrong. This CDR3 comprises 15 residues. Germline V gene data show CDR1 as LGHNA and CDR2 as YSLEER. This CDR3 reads CASSWTSGIGDTQYF. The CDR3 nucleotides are TGCGCCAGCAGCTGGACTAGCGGGATTGGAGATACGCAGTATTTT.

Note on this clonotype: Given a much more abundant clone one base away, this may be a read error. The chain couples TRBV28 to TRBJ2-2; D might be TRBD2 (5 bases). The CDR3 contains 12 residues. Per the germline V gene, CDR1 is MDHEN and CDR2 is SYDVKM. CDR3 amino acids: CASSQNTGELCF. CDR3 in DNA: TGTGCCAGCAGCCAGAACACCGGGGAGCTGTGTTTT.

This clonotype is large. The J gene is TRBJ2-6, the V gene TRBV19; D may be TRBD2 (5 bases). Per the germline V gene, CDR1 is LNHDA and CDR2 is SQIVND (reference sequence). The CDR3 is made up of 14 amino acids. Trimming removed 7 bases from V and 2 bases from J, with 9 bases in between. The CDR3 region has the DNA TGTGCCAGTAAAGAGGGAACTGGGGCCAACGTCCTGACTTTC. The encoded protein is CASKEGTGANVLTF. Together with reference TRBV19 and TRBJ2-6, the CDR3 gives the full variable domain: DGGITQSPKYLFRKEGQNVTLSCEQNLNHDAMYWYRQDPGQGLRLIYYSQIVNDFQKGDIAEGYSVSREKKESFPLTVTSAQKNPTAFYLCASKEGTGANVLTFGAGSRLTVL.

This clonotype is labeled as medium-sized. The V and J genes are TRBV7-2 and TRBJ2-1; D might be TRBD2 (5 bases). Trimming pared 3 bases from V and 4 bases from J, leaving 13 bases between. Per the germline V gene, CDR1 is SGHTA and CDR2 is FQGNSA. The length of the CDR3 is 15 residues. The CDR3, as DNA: TGTGCCAGCAGCTTTCGACTACCACCTTACAATGAGCAGTTCTTC. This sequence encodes CASSFRLPPYNEQFF.

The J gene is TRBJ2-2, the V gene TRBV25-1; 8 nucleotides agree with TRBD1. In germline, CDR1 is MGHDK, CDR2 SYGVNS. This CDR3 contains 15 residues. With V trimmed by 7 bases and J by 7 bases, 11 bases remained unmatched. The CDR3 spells CASTQGTGRNGELFF. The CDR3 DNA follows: TGTGCCAGCACCCAAGGGACAGGCCGAAACGGGGAGCTGTTTTTT.

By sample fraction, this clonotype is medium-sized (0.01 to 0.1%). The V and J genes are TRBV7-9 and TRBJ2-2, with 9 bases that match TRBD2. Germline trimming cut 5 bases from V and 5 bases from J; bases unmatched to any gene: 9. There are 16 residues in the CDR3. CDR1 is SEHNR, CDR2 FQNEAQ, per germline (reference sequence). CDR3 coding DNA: TGTGCCAGCAGCCCAACACTAGCGGGCGGAACCGGGGAGCTGTTTTTT. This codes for CASSPTLAGGTGELFF.

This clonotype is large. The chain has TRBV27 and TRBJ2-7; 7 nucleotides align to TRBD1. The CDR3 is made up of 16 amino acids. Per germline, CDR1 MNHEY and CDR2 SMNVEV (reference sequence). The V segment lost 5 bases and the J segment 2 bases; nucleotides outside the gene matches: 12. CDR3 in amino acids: CASSTSGAGGTYEQYF. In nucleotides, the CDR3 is TGTGCCAGCAGTACCTCCGGGGCAGGGGGTACCTACGAGCAGTACTTC.

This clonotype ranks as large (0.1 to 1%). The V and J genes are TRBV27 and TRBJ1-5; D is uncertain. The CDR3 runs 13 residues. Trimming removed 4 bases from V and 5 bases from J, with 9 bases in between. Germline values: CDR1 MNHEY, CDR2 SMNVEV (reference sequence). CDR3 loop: CASSYTADQPQHF. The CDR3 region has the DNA TGTGCCAGCAGTTATACCGCTGATCAGCCCCAGCATTTT.

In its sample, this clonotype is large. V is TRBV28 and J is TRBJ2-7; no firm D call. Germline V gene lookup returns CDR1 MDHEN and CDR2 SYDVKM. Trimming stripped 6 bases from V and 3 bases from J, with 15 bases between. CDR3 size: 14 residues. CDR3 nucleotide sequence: TGTGCCAGCAGGGTAAGGGTGGCCTTCTACGAGCAGTACTTC. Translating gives CASRVRVAFYEQYF.

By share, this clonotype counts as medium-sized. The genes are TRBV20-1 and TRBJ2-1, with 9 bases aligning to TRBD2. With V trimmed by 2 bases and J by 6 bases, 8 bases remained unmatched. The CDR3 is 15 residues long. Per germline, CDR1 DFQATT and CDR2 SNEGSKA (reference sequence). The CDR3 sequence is CSARTREGLSNEQFF. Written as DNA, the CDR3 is TGCAGTGCTAGAACGCGGGAGGGACTGTCCAATGAGCAGTTCTTC.

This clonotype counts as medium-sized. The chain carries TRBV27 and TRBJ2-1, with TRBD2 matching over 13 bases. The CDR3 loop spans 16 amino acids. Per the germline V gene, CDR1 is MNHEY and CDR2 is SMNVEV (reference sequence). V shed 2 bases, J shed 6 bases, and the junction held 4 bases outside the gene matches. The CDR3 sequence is CASSLGTSGTVNEQFF. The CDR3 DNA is TGTGCCAGCAGTTTAGGGACTAGCGGGACCGTCAATGAGCAGTTCTTC.

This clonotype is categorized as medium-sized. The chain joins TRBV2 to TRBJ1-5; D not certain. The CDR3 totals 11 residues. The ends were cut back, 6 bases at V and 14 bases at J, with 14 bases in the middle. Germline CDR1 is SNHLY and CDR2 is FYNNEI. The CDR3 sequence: CASRDRRAKHF. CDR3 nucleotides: TGTGCCAGCAGGGATAGACGGGCAAAGCATTTT.

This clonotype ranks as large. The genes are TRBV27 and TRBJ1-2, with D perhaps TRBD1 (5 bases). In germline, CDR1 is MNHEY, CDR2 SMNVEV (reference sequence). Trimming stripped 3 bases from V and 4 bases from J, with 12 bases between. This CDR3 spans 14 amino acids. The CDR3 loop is CASSFSTDSYGYTF. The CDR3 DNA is TGTGCCAGCAGTTTTTCGACAGATTCCTATGGCTACACCTTC.

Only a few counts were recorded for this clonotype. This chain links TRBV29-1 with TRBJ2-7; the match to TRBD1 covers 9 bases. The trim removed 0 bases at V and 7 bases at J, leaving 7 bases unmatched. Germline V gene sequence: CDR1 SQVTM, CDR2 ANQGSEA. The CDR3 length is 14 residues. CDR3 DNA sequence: TGCAGCGTTGAAGATGCGCCGACAGGGGGAGAGCAGTACTTC. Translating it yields CSVEDAPTGGEQYF.

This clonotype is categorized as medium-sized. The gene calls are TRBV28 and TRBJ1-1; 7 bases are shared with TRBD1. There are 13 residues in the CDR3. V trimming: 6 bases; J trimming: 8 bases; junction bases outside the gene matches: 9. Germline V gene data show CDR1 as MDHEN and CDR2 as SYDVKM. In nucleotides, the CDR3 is TGTGCCAGCAGGGAAACCGGGACAGCGGAAGCTTTCTTT. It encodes CASRETGTAEAFF. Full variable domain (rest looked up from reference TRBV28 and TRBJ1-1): DVKVTQSSRYLVKRTGEKVFLECVQDMDHENMFWYRQDPGLGLRLIYFSYDVKMKEKGDIPEGYSVSREKKERFSLILESASTNQTSMYLCASRETGTAEAFFGQGTRLTVV.

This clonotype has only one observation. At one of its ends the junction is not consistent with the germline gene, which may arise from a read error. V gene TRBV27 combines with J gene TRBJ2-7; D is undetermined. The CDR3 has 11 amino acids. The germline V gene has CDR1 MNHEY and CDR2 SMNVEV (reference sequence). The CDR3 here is CASGTQYYEHF. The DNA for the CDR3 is TGTGCCAGCGGAACTCAGTACTACGAGCACTTC.

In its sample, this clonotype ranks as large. The CDR3 nucleotides are TGTGCCAGCGGCCCAGATACGCAGTATTTT. Its translation is CASGPDTQYF. The chain employs TRBV27 and TRBJ2-3; D gene ambiguous. CDR1 is MNHEY, CDR2 SMNVEV, per germline (reference sequence). Trimming pared 8 bases from V and 4 bases from J, leaving 4 bases between. This CDR3 contains 10 residues.

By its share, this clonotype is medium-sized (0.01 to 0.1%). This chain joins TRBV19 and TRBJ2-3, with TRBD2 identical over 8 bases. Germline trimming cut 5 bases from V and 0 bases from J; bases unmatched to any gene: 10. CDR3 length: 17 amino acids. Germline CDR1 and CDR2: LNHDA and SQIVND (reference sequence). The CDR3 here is CASSSSSLAESTDTQYF. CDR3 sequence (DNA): TGTGCCAGTAGTTCTTCATCACTAGCGGAGAGCACAGATACGCAGTATTTT. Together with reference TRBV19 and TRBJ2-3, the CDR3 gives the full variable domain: DGGITQSPKYLFRKEGQNVTLSCEQNLNHDAMYWYRQDPGQGLRLIYYSQIVNDFQKGDIAEGYSVSREKKESFPLTVTSAQKNPTAFYLCASSSSSLAESTDTQYFGPGTRLTVL.

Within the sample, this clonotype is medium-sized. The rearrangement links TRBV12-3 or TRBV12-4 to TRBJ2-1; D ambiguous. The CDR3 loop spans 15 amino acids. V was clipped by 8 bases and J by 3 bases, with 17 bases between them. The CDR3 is CASGISETYYNEQFF. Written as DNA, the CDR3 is TGTGCCAGCGGGATTTCAGAAACCTACTACAATGAGCAGTTCTTC.

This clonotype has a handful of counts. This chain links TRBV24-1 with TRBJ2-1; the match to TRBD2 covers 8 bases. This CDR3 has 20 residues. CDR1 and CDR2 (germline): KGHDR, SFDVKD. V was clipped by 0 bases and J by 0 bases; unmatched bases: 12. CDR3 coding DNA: TGTGCCACCAGTGATTTGACCGGGGGGGAACCGTCGTCCTCCTACAATGAGCAGTTCTTC. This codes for CATSDLTGGEPSSSYNEQFF.